The present T cell receptor (beta chain) was sequenced within a study of vaccination effects on CD4 cells after COVID-19. Study context: Post-vaccine sample collection fell at a median of 72 days after the second dose.

Remarks on this clone: As yet, its antigen is unknown.

Repertoires were generated with immunoSEQ multiplex PCR, while TCRdb's copy carries only in-frame clones and drops some. The table lists fewer than 55,000 clones, 76% of them singletons. Between the trimmed V and J ends, which lost 5 bases and 9 bases, there was a span of 19 bases. The CDR3 runs to 14 residues. Germline CDR1 GTSNPN, CDR2 SVGIG (reference sequence). Cultured cells yielded isolated CD4+ T cells after roughly 11 days. PCR-confirmed SARS-CoV-2 infection occurred in the person between March and December 2020. The participants, recipients of two vaccine doses, got either BNT162b2 or mRNA-1273. Broader study findings: Convalescent post-vaccine spike-reactive clones were mostly newly vaccine-induced.

The origin of this receptor is a human donor who had a prior SARS-CoV-2 infection. The sample here was CD4+ T cells from PBMCs cultured without peptide, taken after COVID-19 vaccination. The chain combines TRBV30 with TRBJ1-4, with a weak D call TRBD1 (5 bases). The CDR3: CAWSLGGAYKKLFF. The CDR3, as DNA: TGTGCCTGGTCCCTTGGAGGGGCTTACAAAAAACTGTTTTTT.